This entry lists 26 T cell receptor beta chains sequenced from one sample in a study of blood T cell repertoires in COVID-19. Libraries were prepared by immunoSEQ multiplex PCR; TCRdb keeps only in-frame clonotypes and omits some of them. Of under 250,000 clones listed, roughly 85% are singletons. The sample consisted of PBMCs or T cells enriched from blood (not recorded which). These receptors were obtained from a woman aged 45-60 years with acute COVID-19.

This clone was counted only a few times. The V and J genes are TRBV12-3 or TRBV12-4 and TRBJ1-2; 10 nucleotides match TRBD1. V gave up 4 bases and J gave up 9 bases; unmatched junction bases: 5. The CDR3 has 13 residues. The CDR3 spells CASSWDRGGSYTF. The CDR3 DNA sequence: TGTGCCAGCAGTTGGGACAGGGGTGGGAGCTACACCTTC.

This clone was seen just once. The gene calls are TRBV10-3 and TRBJ1-1; 7 bases fit TRBD1. CDR1 is ENHRY, CDR2 SYGVKD, per germline. The CDR3 spans 14 residues. Trimming took 3 bases from V and 6 from J; bases not matched to a gene: 7. In DNA form, the CDR3 reads TGTGCCATCAGTGATACAGGGGCTATCCCTGAAGCTTTCTTT. Protein product: CAISDTGAIPEAFF.

The rearrangement links TRBV29-1 to TRBJ1-2; D remains ambiguous. The CDR3 contains 12 residues. V lost 2 bases to trimming and J lost 6 bases, with 10 bases between them. Germline loops: CDR1 SQVTM, CDR2 ANQGSEA. The CDR3 loop is CSVESPRDGYTF. The CDR3 bases are TGCAGCGTTGAATCCCCGCGCGATGGCTACACCTTC.

V is TRBV5-6 and J is TRBJ2-1, with TRBD2 identical over 13 bases. Germline-derived CDR1 and CDR2 are SGHDT and YYEEEE. V lost 1 base to trimming and J lost 4 bases; unmatched junction nucleotides: 5. The CDR3 extends over 17 amino acids. In DNA, the CDR3 is TGTGCCAGCAGCTTGATCCTGACTAGCGGGGGGTACAATGAGCAGTTCTTC. As protein: CASSLILTSGGYNEQFF. The whole variable domain, filled in from reference TRBV5-6 and TRBJ2-1, reads DAGVTQSPTHLIKTRGQQVTLRCSPKSGHDTVSWYQQALGQGPQFIFQYYEEEERQRGNFPDRFSGHQFPNYSSELNVNALLLGDSALYLCASSLILTSGGYNEQFFGPGTRLTVL.

This chain uses TRBV7-2 with TRBJ1-2; the D is unclear. The germline V gene has CDR1 SGHTA and CDR2 FQGNSA. This CDR3 spans 12 amino acids. The V and J ends lost 5 bases and 8 bases respectively, with 12 bases between them. The CDR3 DNA sequence: TGTGCCAGCAGCCCTCGGAGTGACGGCTACACCTTC. It is translated as CASSPRSDGYTF. Supplemented by reference TRBV7-2 and TRBJ1-2, the full variable domain reads GAGVSQSPSNKVTEKGKDVELRCDPISGHTALYWYRQSLGQGLEFLIYFQGNSAPDKSGLPSDRFSAERTGGSVSTLTIQRTQQEDSAVYLCASSPRSDGYTFGSGTRLTVV.

This chain links TRBV3-1 (or the pseudogene TRBV3-2) with TRBJ2-4, with 8 bases identical to TRBD1. Germline assignment: CDR1 LGHDT and CDR2 YNNKEL (reference sequence). This CDR3 has 13 amino acids. V was pared by 4 bases and J by 7 bases, with 3 bases of the junction left unmatched. The CDR3 bases are TGTGCCAGCAGCCTCCGACAGGGGAACATTCAGTACTTC. Translation gives CASSLRQGNIQYF.

The chain joins TRBV6-2 or TRBV6-3 to TRBJ2-3, with D tentatively TRBD2 (6 bases). Trimming left V 5 bases short and J 0 bases short, with 18 bases between. Germline-derived CDR1 and CDR2 are MNHEY and SVGEGT. This CDR3 contains 17 residues. The CDR3 region is CASSTRDAAMSTDTQYF. The CDR3 region has the DNA TGTGCCAGCAGTACGCGGGACGCAGCTATGAGCACAGATACGCAGTATTTT.

This clone showed up many times. The chain uses TRBV21-1 and TRBJ2-7; TRBD2 is taken as the D call from the table, unchecked against the DNA. TRBV21-1 is a pseudogene locus. This CDR3 has 12 amino acids. The CDR3 spells CASRASGYEQYF. The CDR3 DNA sequence: TGTGCCAGCAGAGCTAGCGGCTACGAGCAGTACTTC.

The chain uses TRBV19 and TRBJ1-2; 11 bases are a match to TRBD1. The CDR3 has 18 amino acids. Trimming removed 5 bases from V and 0 bases from J; junction bases left unmatched: 11. The germline V gene encodes CDR1 LNHDA and CDR2 SQIVND (reference sequence). The CDR3 nucleotides read TGTGCCAGTAGTTTTGACCCCGGGACAGGGGGAACTAACTATGGCTACACCTTC. Its protein is CASSFDPGTGGTNYGYTF.

This clone was observed a single time. The rearrangement joins TRBV29-1 to TRBJ1-3; perhaps TRBD1 as D (6 bases). Trimming stripped 5 bases from V and 2 bases from J, with 13 bases between. CDR1 SQVTM and CDR2 ANQGSEA come from the germline V gene. The CDR3 has 14 residues. The CDR3 DNA is TGCAGCGTTCCCGGAGAGGGGGCTGGAAACACCATATATTTT. It encodes CSVPGEGAGNTIYF.

This chain joins TRBV7-2 and TRBJ2-6, with D tentatively TRBD1 (6 bases). The CDR3 has 13 amino acids. Per the germline V gene, CDR1 is SGHTA and CDR2 is FQGNSA. V was clipped by 7 bases and J by 5 bases, with 9 bases between them. DNA of the CDR3: TGTGCCAGCAAACAGGGAAGGGCCAACGTCCTGACTTTC. This encodes CASKQGRANVLTF.

As concerns this clone: This same CDR3 is encoded by further DNA sequences in the sample. V usage is TRBV5-1 and J usage is TRBJ1-2; TRBD1 might be the D (5 bases). CDR1 is SGHRS, CDR2 YFSETQ, per germline. This CDR3 is built from 13 residues. V lost 0 bases, J lost 2 bases, and 5 bases lay in between. The CDR3 region is CASSLDRNYGYTF. CDR3 bases: TGCGCCAGCAGCTTGGACAGGAACTATGGCTACACCTTC.

This clone was detected a few times. The chain links TRBV5-1 to TRBJ2-7; 9 positions agree with TRBD1. Looked up from germline, CDR1 is SGHRS and CDR2 is YFSETQ. V shed 1 base, J shed 1 base, and the junction held 3 bases outside the gene matches. This CDR3 region has 15 residues. The CDR3 loop reads CASSLLQGASYEQYF. The DNA for the CDR3 is TGCGCCAGCAGCTTGTTACAGGGGGCTTCCTACGAGCAGTACTTC.

This clone appeared a single time. The same CDR3 can be traced to other DNA sequences in this sample. CDR3 sequence: CASSYSREGMNTEAFF. CDR3 nucleotide sequence: TGTGCCAGCAGTTACAGCAGGGAAGGGATGAACACTGAAGCTTTCTTT. This chain uses TRBV6-5 with TRBJ1-1; TRBD1 might be the D (5 bases). The germline CDR1 and CDR2 sequences are MNHEY and SVGAGI. V lost 2 bases and J lost 0, with 13 bases in between. The CDR3 length is 16 residues.

This chain links TRBV3-1 (or the pseudogene TRBV3-2) with TRBJ1-1, with D maybe TRBD1 (5 bases). V was clipped by 4 bases and J by 0 bases, with 12 bases between them. Germline V gives CDR1 LGHDT, CDR2 YNNKEL (reference sequence). The CDR3 loop spans 15 amino acids. This CDR3 reads CASSPWRGVNTEAFF. As DNA, the CDR3 is TGTGCCAGCAGCCCCTGGCGGGGGGTGAACACTGAAGCTTTCTTT.

The rearrangement uses TRBV7-2 and TRBJ2-3, with 9 bases fitting TRBD1. Germline CDR1 is SGHTA and CDR2 is FQGNSA. With 1 base clipped from V and 4 bases from J, the junction kept 6 bases outside the gene matches. The length of the CDR3 is 16 residues. The CDR3 bases are TGTGCCAGCAGCTTAGAGGACAGGGGTCTGTCAGATACGCAGTATTTT. Protein sequence: CASSLEDRGLSDTQYF.

The chain uses TRBV18 and TRBJ1-4; D might be TRBD1 (5 bases). The CDR3 length is 14 residues. V was cut by 1 base and J by 7 bases, with 10 bases left in between. Germline CDR1 and CDR2: KGHSH and LQKENI. The CDR3 DNA reads as TGTGCCAGCTCACCACAGGGGTTGGGTGAAAAACTGTTTTTT. This encodes CASSPQGLGEKLFF.

The chain links TRBV27 to TRBJ1-4; maybe TRBD1 (6 bases). In germline, CDR1 is MNHEY, CDR2 SMNVEV (reference sequence). V was clipped by 4 bases and J by 2 bases, with 11 bases between them. The CDR3 runs to 15 residues. The CDR3 loop reads CASSSRGGTNEKLFF. Written as DNA, the CDR3 is TGTGCCAGCAGTTCCCGGGGGGGCACTAATGAAAAACTGTTTTTT.

The rearrangement uses TRBV12-5 and TRBJ2-7; 7 bases match TRBD2. J gave up 0 bases and V 0 bases, and 11 bases lay outside the gene matches. This CDR3 has 18 amino acids. Germline lookup yields CDR1 LGHNT and CDR2 FRNRAP. The CDR3 loop is CASGLVRPGGLYSYEQYF. In nucleotides, the CDR3 is TGTGCTAGTGGTTTGGTACGACCGGGGGGACTATACTCCTACGAGCAGTACTTC.

CDR3 loop: CASSRTGRNYGYTF. The CDR3 nucleotides read TGTGCCAGCAGCCGGACAGGGCGAAACTATGGCTACACCTTC. V is TRBV6-5 and J is TRBJ1-2, with TRBD1 identical over 8 bases. CDR1 is MNHEY, CDR2 SVGAGI, per germline. V lost 6 bases, J lost 2 bases, and 5 bases stayed unmatched. The length of the CDR3 is 14 residues.

The chain links TRBV18 to TRBJ2-7, with D perhaps matching TRBD1 (6 bases). Trimming stripped 2 bases from V and 1 base from J, with 9 bases between. The CDR3 has 14 amino acids. Germline-derived CDR1 and CDR2 are KGHSH and LQKENI. The CDR3 DNA reads as TGTGCCAGCTCACCATCGAGGGGGTCCTACGAGCAGTACTTC. Translated, it gives CASSPSRGSYEQYF.

The chain carries TRBV5-5 and TRBJ2-1; 12 bases are shared with TRBD2. CDR1 and CDR2 (germline): SGHKS, YYEKEE (reference sequence). The CDR3 loop spans 14 amino acids. V was pared by 3 bases and J by 8 bases, with 3 bases of the junction left unmatched. The CDR3 DNA reads as TGTGCCAGCAGCTGGACTAGCGGGGCCTATGAGCAGTTCTTC. Translated, it gives CASSWTSGAYEQFF.

The V and J genes are TRBV28 and TRBJ1-5, with D possibly being TRBD1 (6 bases). Germline lookup yields CDR1 MDHEN and CDR2 SYDVKM. Trimming removed 10 bases at V and 4 bases at J, with 14 bases between. The CDR3 contains 13 residues. This CDR3 reads CATKQGWNQPQHF. For the CDR3, the DNA is TGTGCCACCAAACAGGGTTGGAATCAGCCCCAGCATTTT.

The V and J genes are TRBV11-1 and TRBJ1-1, with D unclear. The CDR3 loop spans 12 amino acids. The V gene lost 0 bases and the J gene lost 5 bases, with 4 bases spanning the gap. From germline, CDR1 is SGHAT and CDR2 FQDESV (reference sequence). CDR3 sequence: CASSLAQTEAFF. The DNA for the CDR3 is TGTGCCAGCAGCTTAGCACAGACTGAAGCTTTCTTT.

The chain employs TRBV3-1 (or the pseudogene TRBV3-2) and TRBJ1-1; D is uncertain. The CDR3 is made up of 13 amino acids. Germline values: CDR1 LGHDT, CDR2 YNNKEL (reference sequence). Between the trimmed V and J ends, which lost 5 bases and 5 bases, there was a span of 12 bases. The CDR3 reads CASSKPGVTEAFF. The CDR3 coding sequence is TGTGCCAGCAGCAAACCCGGGGTAACTGAAGCTTTCTTT.

This rearrangement joins TRBV6-2 or TRBV6-3 to TRBJ1-1, with D possibly being TRBD1 (5 bases). The CDR3 spans 13 residues. CDR1 and CDR2 from the germline V gene are MNHEY and SVGEGT. Trimming cost V 4 bases and J 5 bases, with 11 bases left between them. The CDR3 nucleotides read TGTGCCAGCAGTTTGCAGGGTTGGACTGAAGCTTTCTTT. Protein product: CASSLQGWTEAFF.